One and the same sample provided the 31 T cell receptor beta chains below, sequenced in a study of OX40 agonist ivuxolimab in advanced cancers. Method: immunoSEQ multiplex PCR; TCRdb's copy keeps in-frame clones and lacks some. The repertoire holds 30,000 or so clones, 65% to 85% seen once, with 13% to 15% in the top ten. Source: CD4+ or CD8+ T cells sorted from blood, taken in a trial of the OX40 agonist ivuxolimab. These TCRs come from an adult with an advanced solid tumor such as melanoma, head and neck, liver or kidney cancer.

The rearrangement links TRBV10-3 to TRBJ2-7; 8 positions match TRBD1. V lost 3 bases, J lost 5 bases, and 6 bases stayed unmatched. CDR3 size: 14 residues. Germline V gives CDR1 ENHRY, CDR2 SYGVKD. The CDR3, as DNA: TGTGCCATCAGTGATGGGACAGGCGGCGACGAGCAGTACTTC. Amino acids: CAISDGTGGDEQYF.

The CDR3 nucleotides read TGTGCCAGCAGCTTGTACGGCGAGCAGTACTTC. It is translated as CASSLYGEQYF. The rearrangement joins TRBV5-6 to TRBJ2-7; no reliable D call. Germline-derived CDR1 and CDR2 are SGHDT and YYEEEE. Trimming took off 1 base at V and 6 bases at J, with 5 bases between the two ends. The CDR3 consists of 11 residues.

The rearrangement links TRBV7-5 to TRBJ2-1; the D call of TRBD1 is as the table states it, not checked on the DNA. TRBV7-5 is a pseudogene. The CDR3 is 18 residues long. The CDR3 DNA is TGTGCCAGAAGCCCAGGGGACCACCGGGACATAGCCTACAATGAGCAGTTCTTC. Its protein product is CARSPGDHRDIAYNEQFF.

The sample holds one count of this clone. The chain joins TRBV29-1 to TRBJ2-7, with D unclear. The V end lost 6 bases, the J end lost 5 bases, and 11 bases lay between the germline ends. The CDR3 is 11 amino acids. CDR1 and CDR2 (germline): SQVTM, ANQGSEA. The CDR3 spells CSVLDQDEQYF. CDR3 nucleotides: TGCAGCGTCCTGGACCAAGACGAGCAGTACTTC.

The chain employs TRBV14 and TRBJ1-1; D remains unclear. The CDR3 has 12 amino acids. Trimming left V 4 bases short and J 10 bases short, with 13 bases between. The germline gives CDR1 SGHDN, CDR2 FVKESK. Written as DNA, the CDR3 is TGTGCCAGCAGCCGCCAGGAAAGTTTAGCTTTCTTT. This encodes CASSRQESLAFF.

The CDR3 region is CASSLVQGSGANVLTF. CDR3 bases: TGTGCCAGCAGCTTGGTACAGGGGTCTGGGGCCAACGTCCTGACTTTC. The chain combines TRBV5-6 with TRBJ2-6; 7 bases are a match to TRBD1. The CDR3 loop spans 16 amino acids. V gave up 0 bases and J gave up 1 base; unmatched junction bases: 1. Per the germline V gene, CDR1 is SGHDT and CDR2 is YYEEEE. Using reference TRBV5-6 and TRBJ2-6 for the parts outside the CDR3, the full variable domain is DAGVTQSPTHLIKTRGQQVTLRCSPKSGHDTVSWYQQALGQGPQFIFQYYEEEERQRGNFPDRFSGHQFPNYSSELNVNALLLGDSALYLCASSLVQGSGANVLTFGAGSRLTVL.

This chain links TRBV6-1 with TRBJ1-2; D is uncertain. Trimming took 1 base from V and 4 from J, leaving 10 bases between them. CDR1 and CDR2 (germline): MNHNS, SASEGT. The CDR3 has 14 residues. The CDR3 is CASSEGRPPYGYTF. CDR3 DNA: TGTGCCAGCAGTGAAGGTAGACCTCCCTATGGCTACACCTTC.

The chain is built from TRBV10-2 and TRBJ2-2; D remains unclear. CDR3 length: 11 amino acids. CDR1 is WSHSY, CDR2 SAAADI, per germline. The V gene lost 7 bases and the J gene lost 3 bases, with 3 bases spanning the gap. The chain's CDR3 is CASTHTGELFF. DNA of the CDR3: TGCGCCAGCACACACACCGGGGAGCTGTTTTTT.

V is TRBV25-1 and J is TRBJ2-3; TRBD1 matches 8 bases. Per the germline V gene, CDR1 is MGHDK and CDR2 is SYGVNS. This CDR3 spans 15 amino acids. V lost 7 bases to trimming and J lost 1 base; unmatched junction nucleotides: 7. CDR3 sequence: CASIQGGKGTDTQYF. The CDR3 coding sequence is TGTGCCAGCATACAGGGGGGAAAGGGCACAGATACGCAGTATTTT.

This clone was found a few times. The J gene is TRBJ1-1, the V gene TRBV30, with D unresolved. Germline V gene sequence: CDR1 GTSNPN, CDR2 SVGIG (reference sequence). The CDR3 runs 13 residues. The CDR3 DNA reads as TGTGCTTTCGCTTCGGGCATGAACACTGAAGCTTTCTTT. It is translated as CAFASGMNTEAFF.

The rearrangement links TRBV11-2 to TRBJ2-5; D is ambiguous. Germline loops: CDR1 SGHAT, CDR2 FQNNGV. The CDR3 spans 13 residues. The V and J ends lost 5 bases and 5 bases respectively, with 12 bases between them. The CDR3 is CASSPSVWETQYF. DNA for the CDR3: TGTGCCAGCAGCCCCAGCGTTTGGGAGACCCAGTACTTC.

This clone was recorded once. This chain joins TRBV9 and TRBJ2-3; D is undetermined. V lost 4 bases and J 6 bases, leaving 9 bases between the germline ends. The CDR3 is made up of 12 amino acids. CDR1 SGDLS and CDR2 YYNGEE come from the germline V gene. The CDR3 loop is CASSRQRDTQYF. In nucleotides, the CDR3 is TGTGCCAGCAGCCGTCAGAGGGATACGCAGTATTTT.

The chain carries TRBV13 and TRBJ2-7, with no clear D. Trimming stripped 0 bases from V and 0 bases from J, with 9 bases between. CDR1 and CDR2 (germline): PRHDT, FYEKMQ (reference sequence). The CDR3 spans 15 residues. The CDR3 protein is CASSLGRQLSYEQYF. CDR3 sequence (DNA): TGTGCCAGCAGCTTAGGCCGCCAGCTCTCCTACGAGCAGTACTTC. The variable domain in full, with the rest retrieved from reference TRBV13 and TRBJ2-7, is AAGVIQSPRHLIKEKRETATLKCYPIPRHDTVYWYQQGPGQDPQFLISFYEKMQSDKGSIPDRFSAQQFSDYHSELNMSSLELGDSALYFCASSLGRQLSYEQYFGPGTRLTVT.

V is TRBV2 and J is TRBJ2-1; 12 nucleotides line up with TRBD2. This CDR3 is 14 amino acids long. The V gene's germline CDR1 is SNHLY and CDR2 FYNNEI. The V segment lost 6 bases and the J segment 7 bases; nucleotides outside the gene matches: 4. The CDR3 spells CASRGLAGRNEQFF. As DNA, the CDR3 is TGTGCCAGCAGAGGACTAGCGGGACGGAATGAGCAGTTCTTC.

This sequence joins TRBV18 and TRBJ1-1; perhaps TRBD1 as D (6 bases). This CDR3 is built from 14 residues. V was shortened by 6 bases and J by 5 bases, with 16 bases between the two germline ends. Germline CDR1 reads KGHSH; CDR2 reads LQKENI. CDR3 in DNA: TGTGCCAGCTCCCGGAACAGGGAGGGTACTGAAGCTTTCTTT. Its translation is CASSRNREGTEAFF.

This clone was counted once. The chain is built from TRBV30 and TRBJ2-5, with 10 bases lining up with TRBD2. CDR3 length: 15 amino acids. V lost 2 bases, J lost 0 bases, and 3 bases stayed unmatched. Germline values: CDR1 GTSNPN, CDR2 SVGIG (reference sequence). CDR3 bases: TGTGCCTGGAGTCTACTAGCGGGGAACCAAGAGACCCAGTACTTC. Translation gives CAWSLLAGNQETQYF.

This chain connects TRBV28 to TRBJ2-3, with D unresolved. There are 13 residues in the CDR3. The germline CDR1 and CDR2 sequences are MDHEN and SYDVKM. Between the trimmed V and J ends, which lost 6 bases and 0 bases, there was a span of 7 bases. CDR3 residues: CASRFPSTDTQYF. As DNA, the CDR3 is TGTGCCAGCAGGTTCCCTAGCACAGATACGCAGTATTTT.

The J gene is TRBJ2-7, the V gene TRBV9, with D tentatively TRBD2 (7 bases). Germline V gives CDR1 SGDLS, CDR2 YYNGEE. Trimming cost V 1 base and J 5 bases, with 10 bases left between them. The CDR3 spans 13 residues. This CDR3 is CASSVTGTNEQYF. The CDR3 DNA is TGTGCCAGCAGCGTAACAGGGACTAACGAGCAGTACTTC.

This rearrangement joins TRBV7-9 to TRBJ2-2; 8 nucleotides match TRBD1. The CDR3 is 14 amino acids. Germline V CDR1 and CDR2: SEHNR, FQNEAQ (reference sequence). The J segment lost 5 bases and the V segment lost 6 bases, leaving 5 bases of the junction unmatched. The CDR3 nucleotides read TGTGCCAGCAGGGGGACAGGCGGGACCGGGGAGCTGTTTTTT. This codes for CASRGTGGTGELFF.

The chain has TRBV7-2 and TRBJ2-3; 12 nucleotides line up with TRBD2. The CDR3 has 15 amino acids. The germline V gene encodes CDR1 SGHTA and CDR2 FQGNSA. V dropped 0 bases and J dropped 6; count of bases not matched to a gene: 1. The CDR3 sequence: CASSLATSGGDTQYF. In DNA form, the CDR3 reads TGTGCCAGCAGCTTAGCCACTAGCGGGGGGGATACGCAGTATTTT.

Note on this clone: At one end, the junction sequence differs from germline, possibly due to a read error. The V call is TRBV19, the J call TRBJ1-1; tentative D call: TRBD1 (5 bases). The germline CDR1 and CDR2 sequences are LNHDA and SQIVND (reference sequence). The CDR3 has 11 residues. In DNA form, the CDR3 reads TGCCTGACAGCAAAGAACACTGAAGCTTTCTTT. This sequence encodes CLTAKNTEAFF.

The chain joins TRBV4-1 to TRBJ2-1; tentatively, D is TRBD2 (5 bases). Trimming removed 1 base at V and 0 bases at J, with 10 bases between. This CDR3 comprises 16 residues. Germline V gene lookup returns CDR1 MGHRA and CDR2 YSYEKL. As DNA, the CDR3 is TGCGCCAGCAGCCAAGGGATTAGCGTCTCCTACAATGAGCAGTTCTTC. Amino acids: CASSQGISVSYNEQFF.

The V call is TRBV5-4, the J call TRBJ2-6; 8 nucleotides line up with TRBD1. V was pared by 0 bases and J by 0 bases, with 8 bases of the junction left unmatched. The V gene's germline CDR1 is SGHNT and CDR2 YYREEE (reference sequence). The CDR3 has 19 residues. The CDR3 sequence is CASSLDLTGANSGANVLTF. In DNA, the CDR3 is TGTGCCAGCAGCTTGGATTTGACAGGGGCTAACTCTGGGGCCAACGTCCTGACTTTC.

As DNA, the CDR3 is TGTGCCAGCAGCACAAACCAGGGCTCTGGCTACACCTTC. It specifies CASSTNQGSGYTF. The chain joins TRBV6-6 to TRBJ1-2; D possibly corresponds to TRBD1 (5 bases). With 6 bases removed from V and 7 bases from J, the gap between germline ends came to 15 bases. This CDR3 contains 13 residues. Germline CDR1 MNHNY, CDR2 SVGAGI (reference sequence).

The table lists this clone with a count of one. This rearrangement joins TRBV18 to TRBJ1-3; D not certain. The germline CDR1 and CDR2 sequences are KGHSH and LQKENI. This CDR3 is built from 13 residues. V lost 6 bases and J 2 bases, leaving 8 bases between the germline ends. CDR3 in DNA: TGTGCCAGCTCTGACACTACTGGAAACACCATATATTTT. It encodes CASSDTTGNTIYF.

This clone was counted only a few times. The V and J genes are TRBV4-2 and TRBJ2-7, with D perhaps matching TRBD1 (5 bases). Looked up from germline, CDR1 is LGHNA and CDR2 is YNFKEQ. V was trimmed by 5 bases and J by 3 bases, leaving 17 bases between them. CDR3 length equals 15 residues. The DNA of the CDR3 is TGTGCCAGCAGCTTAGCACCAGGACAAAACTACGAGCAGTACTTC. Its translation: CASSLAPGQNYEQYF.

CDR3 nucleotide sequence: TGTGCCAGCAGCTTCCAGGCCGGAGCGGAGGAAAAACTGTTTTTT. This codes for CASSFQAGAEEKLFF. The J gene is TRBJ1-4, the V gene TRBV7-9, with unresolved D. This CDR3 has 15 residues. Germline CDR1 reads SEHNR; CDR2 reads FQNEAQ (reference sequence). With 3 bases removed from V and 8 bases from J, the gap between germline ends came to 16 bases.

The J gene is TRBJ1-5, the V gene TRBV28; the match to TRBD1 covers 8 bases. J gave up 5 bases and V 7 bases, and 10 bases lay outside the gene matches. The CDR3 extends over 15 amino acids. CDR1 is MDHEN, CDR2 SYDVKM, per germline. CDR3 protein: CASIVAQGEDQPQHF. CDR3 DNA sequence: TGTGCCAGCATCGTCGCACAGGGGGAAGATCAGCCCCAGCATTTT.

V is TRBV6-1 and J is TRBJ2-5; tentative D call: TRBD2 (7 bases). V gave up 7 bases and J gave up 5 bases, with 17 bases separating them. The germline gives CDR1 MNHNS, CDR2 SASEGT. This CDR3 spans 14 amino acids. The CDR3: CASIIRGGRETQYF. CDR3 in DNA: TGTGCCAGCATAATAAGGGGGGGAAGGGAGACCCAGTACTTC.

The V call is TRBV5-1, the J call TRBJ2-6, with D possibly being TRBD1 (5 bases). The germline gives CDR1 SGHRS, CDR2 YFSETQ. CDR3 length: 18 residues. V shed 0 bases and J shed 0 bases, with 13 bases lying between them. This CDR3 is CASSLAAQGISGANVLTF. Written as DNA, the CDR3 is TGCGCCAGCAGCTTGGCAGCCCAGGGAATCTCTGGGGCCAACGTCCTGACTTTC.

The V and J genes are TRBV6-1 and TRBJ1-2, with a weak D call TRBD1 (5 bases). V was shortened by 3 bases and J by 5 bases, with 10 bases between the two germline ends. This CDR3 is 13 amino acids long. The V gene's germline CDR1 is MNHNS and CDR2 SASEGT. CDR3 bases: TGTGCCAGCAGTGAGCTGGACATTTATGGCTACACCTTC. Its translation is CASSELDIYGYTF.